This TCR beta chain was obtained from a study of graft-versus-host responses after intestinal transplantation. Clones were read by immunoSEQ multiplex PCR, and TCRdb kept only the in-frame ones, dropping some. The sample records some 7,100 clones, approximately 97% being singletons. The ends lost 5 bases at V and 3 bases at J; junction bases unmatched: 4. This CDR3 is 15 amino acids long. Germline CDR1 SGHVS, CDR2 FQNEAQ. V and J are TRBV7-8 and TRBJ2-3, with TRBD2 identical over 11 bases. The sequence derives from a human patient who received an intestinal transplant, so some T cells may come from the graft donor. Sequenced here: PBMCs, sampled 23 days after intestinal transplant. The CDR3 DNA is TGTGCCAGCAGCCGAACTAGCGGGAGAACAGATACGCAGTATTTT. This sequence encodes CASSRTSGRTDTQYF.